The TCR beta chain described here comes from a study of vaccination effects on CD4 cells after COVID-19. The wider study: Sequencing followed a ViraFEST assay step that expanded antigen-specific CD4+ T cells with viral peptide pools. Vaccination followed sampling of two convalescent patients by 16 days and one week respectively. Notes on the study in general: Long after vaccination, the clones induced by infection and by vaccine shrank markedly in size.

Profiled with immunoSEQ multiplex PCR; TCRdb holds only in-frame clones, not every one. Of about 46,000 clones in the sample, roughly 72% were seen once. Following culture for nine to ten days, CD4+ T cells were isolated. The CDR3 has 15 amino acids. V dropped 6 bases and J dropped 3; count of bases not matched to a gene: 6. Germline CDR1 and CDR2: MNHEY and SVGEGT. Details on this clone: No antigen is known for it.

The clonotype comes from a human donor who had a prior SARS-CoV-2 infection. The J gene is TRBJ1-1, the V gene TRBV6-2 or TRBV6-3, with 11 positions matching TRBD1. Sample: CD4+ T cells from PBMCs cultured without peptide, taken before COVID-19 vaccination. CDR3 amino acids: CASSTRDRGYTEAFF. CDR3 in DNA: TGTGCCAGCAGCACTCGGGACAGGGGGTACACTGAAGCTTTCTTT.